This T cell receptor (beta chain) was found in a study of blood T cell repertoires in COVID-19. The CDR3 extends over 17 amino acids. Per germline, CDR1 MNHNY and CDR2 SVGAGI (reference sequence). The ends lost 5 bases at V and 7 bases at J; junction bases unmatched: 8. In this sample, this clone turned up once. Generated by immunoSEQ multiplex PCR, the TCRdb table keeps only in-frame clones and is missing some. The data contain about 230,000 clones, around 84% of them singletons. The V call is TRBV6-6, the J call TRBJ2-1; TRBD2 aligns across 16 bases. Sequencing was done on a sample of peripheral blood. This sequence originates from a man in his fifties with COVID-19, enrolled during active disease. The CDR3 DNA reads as TGTGCCAGCAGTCACGGGACTAGCGGGAGGGCCCAGAATGAGCAGTTCTTC. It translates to CASSHGTSGRAQNEQFF.